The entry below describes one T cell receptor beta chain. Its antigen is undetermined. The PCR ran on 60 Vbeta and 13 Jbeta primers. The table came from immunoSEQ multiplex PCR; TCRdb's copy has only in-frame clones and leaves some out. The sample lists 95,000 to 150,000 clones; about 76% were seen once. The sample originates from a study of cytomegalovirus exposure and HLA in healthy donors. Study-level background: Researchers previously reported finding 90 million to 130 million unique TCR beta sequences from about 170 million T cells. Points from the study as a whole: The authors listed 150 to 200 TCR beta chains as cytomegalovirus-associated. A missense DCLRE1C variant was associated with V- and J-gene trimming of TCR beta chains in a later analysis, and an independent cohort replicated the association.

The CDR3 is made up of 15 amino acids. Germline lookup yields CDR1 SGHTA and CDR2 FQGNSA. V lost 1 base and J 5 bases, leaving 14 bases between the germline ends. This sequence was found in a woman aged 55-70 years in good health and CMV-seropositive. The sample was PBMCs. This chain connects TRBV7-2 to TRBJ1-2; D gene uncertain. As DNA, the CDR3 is TGTGCCAGCAGCTTAGTTGCGGGTTTTCAATATGGCTACACCTTC. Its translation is CASSLVAGFQYGYTF.